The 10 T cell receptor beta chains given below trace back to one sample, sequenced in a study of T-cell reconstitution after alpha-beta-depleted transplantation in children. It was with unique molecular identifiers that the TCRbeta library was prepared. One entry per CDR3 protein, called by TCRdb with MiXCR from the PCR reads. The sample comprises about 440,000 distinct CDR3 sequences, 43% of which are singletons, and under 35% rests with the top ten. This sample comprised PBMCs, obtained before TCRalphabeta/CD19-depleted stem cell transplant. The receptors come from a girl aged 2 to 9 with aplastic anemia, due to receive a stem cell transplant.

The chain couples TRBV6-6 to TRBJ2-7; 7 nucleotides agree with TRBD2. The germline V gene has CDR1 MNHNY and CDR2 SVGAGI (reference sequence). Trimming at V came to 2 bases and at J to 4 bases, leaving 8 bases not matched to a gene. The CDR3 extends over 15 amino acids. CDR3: CASSYGPREQYEQYF. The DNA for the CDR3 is TGTGCCAGCAGTTACGGGCCGCGGGAGCAATACGAGCAGTACTTC.

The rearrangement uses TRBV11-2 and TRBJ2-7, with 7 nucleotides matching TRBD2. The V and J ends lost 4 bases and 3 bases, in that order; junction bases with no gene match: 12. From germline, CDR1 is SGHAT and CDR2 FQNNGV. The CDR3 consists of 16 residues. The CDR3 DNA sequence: TGTGCCAGCAGCTCCGTTAGCGGGTGGAACATCTACGAGCAGTACTTC. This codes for CASSSVSGWNIYEQYF. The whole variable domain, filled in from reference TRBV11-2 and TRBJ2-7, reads EAGVAQSPRYKIIEKRQSVAFWCNPISGHATLYWYQQILGQGPKLLIQFQNNGVVDDSQLPKDRFSAERLKGVDSTLKIQPAKLEDSAVYLCASSSVSGWNIYEQYFGPGTRLTVT.

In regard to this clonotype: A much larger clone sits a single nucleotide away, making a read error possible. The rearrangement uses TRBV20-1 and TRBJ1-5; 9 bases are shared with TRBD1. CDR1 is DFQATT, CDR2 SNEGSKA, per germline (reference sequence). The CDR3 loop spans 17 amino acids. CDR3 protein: CCASDSGTGKIYQPQHF. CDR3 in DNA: TGCTGTGCTAGCGACTCCGGGACAGGGAAGATCTATCAGCCCCAGCATTTT.

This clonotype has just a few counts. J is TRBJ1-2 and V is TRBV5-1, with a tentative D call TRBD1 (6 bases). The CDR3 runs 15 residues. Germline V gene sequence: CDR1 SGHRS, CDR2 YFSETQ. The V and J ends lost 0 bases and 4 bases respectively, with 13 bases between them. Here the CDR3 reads CASSLGAGDPYGYTF. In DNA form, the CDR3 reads TGCGCCAGCAGCTTGGGGGCAGGGGATCCCTATGGCTACACCTTC.

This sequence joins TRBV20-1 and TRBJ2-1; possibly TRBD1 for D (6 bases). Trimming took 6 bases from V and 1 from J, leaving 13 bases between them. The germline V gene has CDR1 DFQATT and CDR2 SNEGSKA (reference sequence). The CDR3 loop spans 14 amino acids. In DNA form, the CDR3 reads TGCAGTGCCACGTCAGGGGTTTCCTACAATGAGCAGTTCTTC. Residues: CSATSGVSYNEQFF.

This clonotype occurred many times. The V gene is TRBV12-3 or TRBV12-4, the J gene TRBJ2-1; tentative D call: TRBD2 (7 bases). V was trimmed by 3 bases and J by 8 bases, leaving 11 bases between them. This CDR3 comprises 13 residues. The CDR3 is CASSFRGAHEQFF. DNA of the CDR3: TGTGCCAGCAGTTTTCGGGGGGCCCATGAGCAGTTCTTC.

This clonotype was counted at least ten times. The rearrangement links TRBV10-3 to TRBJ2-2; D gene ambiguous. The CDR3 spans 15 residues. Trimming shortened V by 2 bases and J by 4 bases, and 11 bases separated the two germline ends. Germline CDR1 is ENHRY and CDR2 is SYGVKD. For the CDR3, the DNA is TGTGCCATCAGTGAGCGTGGCAGCCCCACCGGGGAGCTGTTTTTT. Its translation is CAISERGSPTGELFF.

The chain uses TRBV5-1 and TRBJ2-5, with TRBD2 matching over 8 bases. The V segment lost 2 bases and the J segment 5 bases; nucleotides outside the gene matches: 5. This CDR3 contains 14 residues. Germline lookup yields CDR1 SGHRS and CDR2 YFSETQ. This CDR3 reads CASSFSGTGETQYF. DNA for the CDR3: TGCGCCAGCAGCTTTAGCGGGACGGGGGAGACCCAGTACTTC.

This chain's CDR3 is CSAGRTGAANEKLFF. CDR3 DNA sequence: TGCAGTGCTGGGAGAACGGGTGCAGCTAATGAAAAACTGTTTTTT. The rearrangement uses TRBV20-1 and TRBJ1-4; D is ambiguous. Germline CDR1 reads DFQATT; CDR2 reads SNEGSKA (reference sequence). The CDR3 spans 15 residues. Trimming stripped 5 bases from V and 3 bases from J, with 16 bases between.

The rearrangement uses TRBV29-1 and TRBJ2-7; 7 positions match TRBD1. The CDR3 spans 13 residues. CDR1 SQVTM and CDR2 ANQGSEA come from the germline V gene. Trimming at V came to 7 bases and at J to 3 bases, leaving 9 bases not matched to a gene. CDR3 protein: CSAGDSLLYEQYF. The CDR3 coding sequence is TGCAGCGCTGGGGACAGCCTTCTCTACGAGCAGTACTTC.